A selection of T cell receptor beta chains follows, all from one sample in a study of blood T cell repertoires in COVID-19. Only in-frame clones appear in the TCRdb table, and some are missing; sequencing was by immunoSEQ multiplex PCR. The data show fewer than 250,000 clones, around 82% seen once. The material sequenced was PBMCs or T cells enriched from blood (not recorded which). These receptors came from a woman between 45 and 60 years old with acute COVID-19. The CDR3 runs from the conserved cysteine through the conserved F or W. The D gene is left open where the match is weak. Clone size is not always given. Where it is, it says once, few, many or a class for expanded clones.

V gene,clone size,D gene,J gene,CDR3 DNA,CDR3 protein
TRBV5-1,.,.,TRBJ1-1,TGCGCCAGCAGCATCGGGGGGATGATGAACACTGAAGCTTTCTTT,CASSIGGMMNTEAFF
TRBV6-5,.,TRBD1,TRBJ1-6,TGTGCCAGCAGACCCGGGACAGATTCACCCCTCCACTTT,CASRPGTDSPLHF
TRBV2,.,TRBD2,TRBJ2-2,TGTGCCAGCAGAGCGGGGCTTACCGGGGAGCTGTTTTTT,CASRAGLTGELFF
TRBV3-1/TRBV3-2,.,.,TRBJ1-3,TGTGCCAGCATGCCCGGGGGGGCCGGAAACACCATATATTTT,CASMPGGAGNTIYF
TRBV18,.,.,TRBJ1-5,TGTGCCAGCTCACTCGGGGATAGCAATCAGCCCCAGCATTTT,CASSLGDSNQPQHF
TRBV28,.,.,TRBJ1-5,TGTGCCAGCAGTTGGAGGGGTTTTGGCAATCAGCCCCAGCATTTT,CASSWRGFGNQPQHF
TRBV6-5,few,.,TRBJ1-2,TGTGCCAGCAGTTACTCTAGGCGGAGCAACTATGGCTACACCTTC,CASSYSRRSNYGYTF
TRBV5-1,few,.,TRBJ1-4,TGCGCCAGCAGCTTGGGTCCCTATGAAAAACTGTTTTTT,CASSLGPYEKLFF
TRBV5-1,.,.,TRBJ2-3,TGCGCCAGCAGCTTGCAGGATACGCAGTATTTT,CASSLQDTQYF
TRBV9,.,.,TRBJ1-2,TGTGCCAGCAGCGTAGGGAGAGACTATGGCTACACCTTC,CASSVGRDYGYTF
TRBV19,.,.,TRBJ1-1,TGTGCCAGTAAGGACAACTCTAACACTGAAGCTTTCTTT,CASKDNSNTEAFF
TRBV7-3,.,TRBD2,TRBJ2-3,TGTGCCAGCAGCTTTGGGCTAGCGGGGGGGCCGCCAGATACGCAGTATTTT,CASSFGLAGGPPDTQYF
TRBV7-9,.,TRBD2,TRBJ2-5,TGTGCCAGCAGCTCACATAGCGGGGCGGACCAAGAGACCCAGTACTTC,CASSSHSGADQETQYF
TRBV5-1,.,TRBD1,TRBJ1-2,TGCGCCAGCAGCTTGCTGGAGGGGACAGGCGAACTACACTATGGCTACACCTTC,CASSLLEGTGELHYGYTF
TRBV9,.,.,TRBJ1-1,TGTGCCAGCACTTCGGACAGAGAAGCTTTCTTT,CASTSDREAFF
TRBV28,.,TRBD1,TRBJ1-3,TGTGCCAGCAGCTCGACAGGGACAGGCTTCGGAAACACCATATATTTT,CASSSTGTGFGNTIYF
TRBV28,.,.,TRBJ1-2,TGTGCCAGCAGTACCCAGGAGGATGGCTACACCTTC,CASSTQEDGYTF
TRBV3-1/TRBV3-2,.,.,TRBJ1-4,TGTGCCAGCAGCCAAGACCCACGGGCTAATGAAAAACTGTTTTTT,CASSQDPRANEKLFF
TRBV13,.,.,TRBJ1-1,TGTGCCAGCAGCTTAGGGGGGCCATACACTGAAGCTTTCTTT,CASSLGGPYTEAFF
TRBV3-1/TRBV3-2,.,.,TRBJ1-2,TGTGCCAGCAGCCTCGGGGGGTTCAACTATGGCTACACCTTC,CASSLGGFNYGYTF
TRBV19,once,TRBD2,TRBJ2-5,TGTGCCAGTACACCCTCCCTAGCGGGGGGACAAGAGACCCAGTACTTC,CASTPSLAGGQETQYF
TRBV7-2,.,.,TRBJ1-4,TGTGCCAGCAGCCACCAGACAGGACCTGCAACTAATGAAAAACTGTTTTTT,CASSHQTGPATNEKLFF
TRBV28,.,TRBD1,TRBJ2-2,TGTGCCAGCTCACAGGGGGCCGGGGAGCTGTTTTTT,CASSQGAGELFF
TRBV7-9,.,TRBD1,TRBJ1-2,TGTGCCAGTCGGAGAACGGGGACAGGGGGCAACTATGGCTACACCTTC,CASRRTGTGGNYGYTF
TRBV9,few,TRBD1,TRBJ1-2,TGTGCCAGCAGCGATCGACAGGGGGCGGCCTATGGCTACACCTTC,CASSDRQGAAYGYTF
TRBV2,few,.,TRBJ1-2,TGTGCCAGCCTAGAGGGCCCTGGTGGGGGCTACACCTTC,CASLEGPGGGYTF
TRBV7-3,.,.,TRBJ2-3,TGTGCCAGCAGCTTAACCCAGCGAGATACGCAGTATTTT,CASSLTQRDTQYF
TRBV24-1,.,.,TRBJ2-1,TGTGCCACCGCAGGGCCCTACAATGAGCAGTTCTTC,CATAGPYNEQFF
TRBV6-1,once,TRBD2,TRBJ2-4,TGTGCCAGCAGTGAAAATTTGGCGGGAGTAGCCAAAAACATTCAGTACTTC,CASSENLAGVAKNIQYF
TRBV6-5,.,TRBD1,TRBJ1-2,TGTGCCAGCAGAGGGACAGAGGAAAATGGCTACACCTTC,CASRGTEENGYTF
TRBV19,.,.,TRBJ1-1,TGTGCCAGTAGTAGGGCTAGCCAGATGAACACTGAAGCTTTCTTT,CASSRASQMNTEAFF
TRBV7-9,.,.,TRBJ1-1,TGTGCCAGCAGCTTCACTCAGGGTAACACTGAAGCTTTCTTT,CASSFTQGNTEAFF
TRBV6-5,.,TRBD1,TRBJ1-2,TGTGCCAGCAGTTATAAGGGGGCAGTAACAAGTGGCTACACCTTC,CASSYKGAVTSGYTF
TRBV29-1,.,TRBD1,TRBJ1-1,TGCAGCGTTGGACAGGGACAGGTTGAAGCTTTCTTT,CSVGQGQVEAFF
TRBV5-5,.,.,TRBJ1-2,TGTGCCAGCAACTTACAGGGATCTGGCTACACCTTC,CASNLQGSGYTF
TRBV15,.,TRBD2,TRBJ2-5,TGTGCCACCAGCAGAGGAGCGGGGGGGCGTCGGCAAGAGACCCAGTACTTC,CATSRGAGGRRQETQYF
TRBV28,.,TRBD2,TRBJ2-1,TGTGCCAGCAGTTCCCCCCTGTCCGGGGAGGGGTCCAATGAGCAGTTCTTC,CASSSPLSGEGSNEQFF
TRBV28,few,TRBD2,TRBJ2-4,TGTGCCAGCAGAACCCCCTCTAGCGGCAAAAACATTCAGTACTTC,CASRTPSSGKNIQYF
TRBV7-2,.,.,TRBJ1-5,TGTGCCAGCAGCGAACAACAGGGCAGCCAGCCCCAGCATTTT,CASSEQQGSQPQHF
TRBV30,few,.,TRBJ1-5,TGTGCCTGGAGCCGGGGGAGCAATCAGCCCCAGCATTTT,CAWSRGSNQPQHF
TRBV5-6,once,TRBD1,TRBJ2-5,TGTGCCAGCAGCTTACAACCTCGGACAGGGAGAGAGACCCAGTACTTC,CASSLQPRTGRETQYF
TRBV7-9,.,.,TRBJ1-5,TGTGCCAGCAGCCAAGGGGTGAGGCCCCAGCATTTT,CASSQGVRPQHF
TRBV3-1/TRBV3-2,.,TRBD1,TRBJ1-5,TGTGCCAGCAGCAGGACAGGGCAAAATCAGCCCCAGCATTTT,CASSRTGQNQPQHF
TRBV7-9,.,.,TRBJ2-3,TGTGCCAGCAGCTTAGCGGACAGCGCCCCGTGGACAGATACGCAGTATTTT,CASSLADSAPWTDTQYF
TRBV27,.,.,TRBJ1-2,TGTGCCAGCAGTCCCCGGGGGGGTGACTATGGCTACACCTTC,CASSPRGGDYGYTF
TRBV24-1,.,.,TRBJ1-3,TGTGCCACCAGTTCGGGGGCTGGAAACACCATATATTTT,CATSSGAGNTIYF
TRBV30,.,TRBD2,TRBJ2-2,TGTGCCTGGAGGGTAAGCCCGGGACTAGTAAACACCGGGGAGCTGTTTTTT,CAWRVSPGLVNTGELFF
TRBV19,few,.,TRBJ1-1,TGTGCCAGTATCTGGGGCCCTGAAGCTTTCTTT,CASIWGPEAFF